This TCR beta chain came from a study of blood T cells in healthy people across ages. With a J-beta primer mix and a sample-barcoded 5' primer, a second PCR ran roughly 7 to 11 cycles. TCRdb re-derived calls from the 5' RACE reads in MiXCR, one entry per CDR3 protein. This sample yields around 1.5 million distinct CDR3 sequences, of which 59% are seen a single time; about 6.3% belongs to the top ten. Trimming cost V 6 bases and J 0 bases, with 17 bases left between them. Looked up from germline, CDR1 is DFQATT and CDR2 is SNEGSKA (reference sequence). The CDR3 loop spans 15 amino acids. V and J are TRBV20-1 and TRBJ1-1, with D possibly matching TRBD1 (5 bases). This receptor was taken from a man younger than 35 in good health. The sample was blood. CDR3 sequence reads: CSATDSAVMNTEAFF. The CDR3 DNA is TGCAGTGCAACCGACAGCGCCGTCATGAACACTGAAGCTTTCTTT.